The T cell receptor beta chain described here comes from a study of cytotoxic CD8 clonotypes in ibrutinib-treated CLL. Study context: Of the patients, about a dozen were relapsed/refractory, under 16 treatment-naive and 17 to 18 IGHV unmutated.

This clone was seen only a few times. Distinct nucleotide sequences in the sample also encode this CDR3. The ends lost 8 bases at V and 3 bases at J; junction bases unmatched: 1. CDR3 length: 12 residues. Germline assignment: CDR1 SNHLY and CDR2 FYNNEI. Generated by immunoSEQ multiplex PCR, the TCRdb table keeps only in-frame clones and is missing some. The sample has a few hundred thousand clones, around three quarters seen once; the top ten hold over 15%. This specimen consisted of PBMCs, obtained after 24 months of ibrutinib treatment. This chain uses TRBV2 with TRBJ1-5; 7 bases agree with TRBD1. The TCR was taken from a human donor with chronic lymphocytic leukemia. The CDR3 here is CASGTDNQPQHF. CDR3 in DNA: TGTGCCAGCGGGACAGACAATCAGCCCCAGCATTTT.